This T cell receptor (beta chain) was identified in a study of T cells in Graves' hyperthyroidism and ophthalmopathy (dated by TCRdb to the late 2010s). Broadly, across the study: Peripheral blood samples were taken at initial diagnosis, before any treatment was given. Following sampling, methimazole starting at 30 mg daily was given to hyperthyroidism patients, and high-dose intravenous methylprednisolone was given to ophthalmopathy patients. The study also compared thyroid tissue and blood T-cell repertoires from roughly six Graves' hyperthyroidism patients. TCR Vbeta CDR3 sequencing of 120 to 150 peripheral blood samples (approximately 44 ophthalmopathy, 75 hyperthyroidism and approximately 17 progressor patients) is reported in the paper. The roughly 91 discovery patients were randomly split 7:3 into training and test sets. An independent validation cohort of 18 to 20 hyperthyroidism patients and about 16 patients who later progressed to ophthalmopathy tested prospective prediction of ophthalmopathy. To identify TCR V-J signatures that set the groups apart, the researchers used a discovery cohort of 100 patients, made up of 43 with Graves' ophthalmopathy and about 60 with stable Graves' hyperthyroidism.

Overall study results and their limits: In cross-validation, a model built on a 13 V-J signature told ophthalmopathy apart from stable hyperthyroidism with 87.88% sensitivity and around 84% specificity, and in testing the same model reached 80%/75%. No statistical method was used to fix the sample size in advance, and group allocation was not hidden from the investigators. In validation, the model predicted progression to ophthalmopathy with approximately 70% sensitivity and around 72% specificity, a median of around six months before onset. Most expanded thyroid clonotypes (frequency above 0.001) were also detected in blood, suggesting blood repertoires may reflect thyroid immune responses.

Taken from cysteine to phenylalanine, the CDR3 has 14 residues. CDR3 DNA only is kept here, 42 bases in frame from base 1. V is shortened by 2 bases, J by 1 base, and the region joining them spans 8 bases. CDR1 and CDR2, looked up from the germline V gene (reference sequence), are LNHDA and SQIVND. Ophthalmopathy patients had moderately to severely active disease, with a Clinical Activity Score of 3 or more, a NOSPECS grade of 4 or more, and a disease duration of less than 3 months. The study excluded patients with uncontrolled infections, other autoimmune diseases, pregnancy or lactation. Diagnoses were based on clinical symptoms, serum thyroxine and TRAb, thyroid ultrasound and orbital computed tomography. PBMCs were separated from roughly 10 ml of fresh peripheral blood using Ficoll-Paque density gradient centrifugation. Total RNA was extracted using Trizol reagent, and RNA quality was assessed on an Agilent 2100 Bioanalyzer.

Amplification of TCR beta CDR3 regions was carried out from RNA transcripts. The first round of RT-PCR for the TCR CDR3 was performed with the HTBI primer set and the Qiagen OneStep RT-PCR kit. Libraries were constructed in a second round of multiplex PCR, after which size selection and purification were carried out. Sequencing of the libraries was done on an Illumina HiSeq2000 using paired-end 100 bp reads. Per the original workflow: SOAPnuke was used to process the raw data, removing reads that contained adapters or uncalled bases, had a mean Phred below 15, or lacked an exact match to the constant primer or identifier. High-quality paired reads were merged using COPE v1.2.5, and each unique nucleotide sequence was defined as a clonotype. Clonotypes were aligned to IMGT TRBV, TRBD and TRBJ reference segments using MiTCR v1.1. The analysis was restricted to V-J combinations with a frequency above 0.0001, which together covered 99.2% of the repertoires. The TCS score was defined as the ratio of F50 (clonal expansion) to E x V (chaos), calculated using BLOSUM62-based TCRdist between CDR3 peptides within each V-J. Welch's t-statistics and random forest reduced around 550 V-J features to 10 to 15, which were used in a naive Bayes classifier (R e1071). TCRdb reanalyzed the raw reads on its own, using fastp at Q25 for trimming and MiXCR for clone calling, and kept in-frame beta chains. Rows matching on CDR3 protein sequence are summarized as one entry with the most common DNA and genes. The V and J calls were determined by TCRdb, not by the authors. The sample yields over 300,000 distinct CDR3 sequences; roughly an eighth were counted once. The top ten clones comprise 34% of the sample.

This clonotype was seen more than once but under ten times. Its target antigen remains unknown. No much larger clone exists at a distance of one base, and base qualities are not known. This TCR derives from a woman aged 40 to 50 with Graves' ophthalmopathy. Sample: blood. The chain is assembled from TRBV19 and TRBJ1-1; the D gene remains uncertain. The CDR3 corresponds to CASSIFWGNTEAFF. The DNA sequence is given as TGTGCCAGTAGTATATTTTGGGGGAACACTGAAGCTTTCTTT.